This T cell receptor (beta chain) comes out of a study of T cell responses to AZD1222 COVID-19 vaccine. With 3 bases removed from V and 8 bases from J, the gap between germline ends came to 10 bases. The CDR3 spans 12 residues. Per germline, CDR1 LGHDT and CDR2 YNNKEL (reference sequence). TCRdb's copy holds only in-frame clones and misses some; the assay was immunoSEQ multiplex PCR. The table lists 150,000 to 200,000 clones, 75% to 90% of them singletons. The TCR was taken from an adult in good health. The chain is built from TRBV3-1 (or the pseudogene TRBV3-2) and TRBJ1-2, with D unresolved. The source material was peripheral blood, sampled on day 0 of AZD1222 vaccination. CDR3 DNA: TGTGCCAGCAGCCACCTCTCGCGGGGCTACACCTTC. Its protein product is CASSHLSRGYTF.